The clone carrying this T cell receptor (beta chain) was seen a few times. The Seattle patients, enrolled during active infection, were followed longitudinally. In the original processing: Cell counts per sample came from amplifying reference gene primers. Profiling relied on immunoSEQ multiplex PCR, and the TCRdb table lists in-frame clones only, not all of them. V and J calls plus clone size are reproduced from that table; the DNA served to infer D and trimming. This table holds some 270,000 clones, about 85% found once. These data belong to a study of blood T cell repertoires in COVID-19. In the study overall: The United States, Italy and Spain provided the acute and convalescent COVID-19 samples. PBMCs, B-cell-depleted T cells, or T cells provided the cDNA or gDNA that made up the material.

V lost 3 bases to trimming and J lost 3 bases, with 16 bases between them. Germline V gene data show CDR1 as SGDLS and CDR2 as YYNGEE. This CDR3 has 15 amino acids. This sequence was found in a human donor with COVID-19, enrolled during active disease. The donor label of this sample is uncertain. This chain connects TRBV9 to TRBJ2-7; D may be TRBD1 (6 bases). The sequenced sample was peripheral blood. CDR3 amino acids: CASSESPGQVYEQYF. The CDR3 DNA sequence: TGTGCCAGCAGCGAATCACCGGGACAAGTCTACGAGCAGTACTTC.